This TCR beta chain was captured by sequencing in a study of T-cell memory formation after mild COVID-19. As for the study in general: Clusters of TCRs were largely donor specific.

Study-wide results and limits: Clonal second-wave expansions that peaked on day 37 had unconfirmed SARS-CoV-2 specificity. Some clones that responded were present in memory (sampled pre-infection), which suggests cross-reactive memory joined.

It was 5'RACE with constant-segment primers that produced the TCR alpha and TCR beta cDNA libraries, which carried sample barcodes and UMIs. One entry per CDR3 protein, called by TCRdb with MiXCR from the 5' RACE reads. The table lists roughly 510,000 distinct CDR3 sequences, 15% to 20% of them singletons, with about 7.5% in the top ten. Comment on this clonotype: Its antigen is undetermined.

Sequencing was performed on PBMCs or a T cell subset sorted from them (not recorded which). The receptor's source is an adult woman who had mild COVID-19 (a few samples of this study predate the infection). Cell type and time point are not known.

In nucleotides, the CDR3 is TGTGCCGGCACAGATACGCAGTATTTT. Its protein product is CAGTDTQYF. This chain uses TRBV7-9 with TRBJ2-3; D is ambiguous. Germline V gives CDR1 SEHNR, CDR2 FQNEAQ (reference sequence). The CDR3 extends over 9 amino acids. Trimming took 11 bases from V and 1 from J, leaving 1 base between them.